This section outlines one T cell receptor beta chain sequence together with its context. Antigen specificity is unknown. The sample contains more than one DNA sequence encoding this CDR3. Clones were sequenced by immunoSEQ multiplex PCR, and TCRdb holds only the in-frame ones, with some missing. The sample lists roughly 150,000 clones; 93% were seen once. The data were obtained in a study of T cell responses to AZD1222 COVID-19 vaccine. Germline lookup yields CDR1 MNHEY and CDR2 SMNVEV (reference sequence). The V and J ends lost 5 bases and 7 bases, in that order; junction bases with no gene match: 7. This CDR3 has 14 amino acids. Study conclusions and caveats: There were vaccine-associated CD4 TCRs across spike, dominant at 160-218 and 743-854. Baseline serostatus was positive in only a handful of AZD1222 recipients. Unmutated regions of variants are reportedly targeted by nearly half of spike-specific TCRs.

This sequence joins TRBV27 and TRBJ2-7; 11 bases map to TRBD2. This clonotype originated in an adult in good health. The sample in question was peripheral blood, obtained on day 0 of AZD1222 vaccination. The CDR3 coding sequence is TGTGCCAGCAGTGTAGCGGGAGGGCCCAGGGAGCAGTACTTC. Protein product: CASSVAGGPREQYF.